One sample yielded the 27 T cell receptor beta chains listed below, sequenced in a study of blood T cell repertoires in COVID-19. Data came from immunoSEQ multiplex PCR; TCRdb stores just in-frame clones and leaves some out. The sample has more than 110,000 clones; 84% are singletons. Source material: peripheral blood. The receptors were sampled from a woman of 80 years or more in a cohort sampled during active or convalescent COVID-19.

This clone was observed a few times. CDR3 amino acids: CASSQGTVNTIYF. CDR3 bases: TGTGCCAGCAGCCAGGGGACAGTAAACACCATATATTTT. This chain joins TRBV3-1 (or the pseudogene TRBV3-2) and TRBJ1-3; 7 positions agree with TRBD1. The CDR3 has 13 residues. The junction had 2 bases not matched to a gene; V was cut back by 3 bases and J by 6 bases. Germline lookup yields CDR1 LGHDT and CDR2 YNNKEL (reference sequence).

This sequence joins TRBV6-5 and TRBJ2-2, with 8 nucleotides matching TRBD2. CDR1 and CDR2 (germline): MNHEY, SVGAGI. Trimming cost V 7 bases and J 6 bases; bases outside gene matches: 7. This CDR3 has 14 amino acids. Written as DNA, the CDR3 is TGTGCCAGCACCCGAGGACTAGCCTCCGGGGAGCTGTTTTTT. Its translation is CASTRGLASGELFF.

The chain has TRBV28 and TRBJ1-1, with a possible D match to TRBD1 (5 bases). The germline V gene encodes CDR1 MDHEN and CDR2 SYDVKM. V lost 5 bases to trimming and J lost 10 bases, with 20 bases between them. CDR3 size: 14 residues. In nucleotides, the CDR3 is TGTGCCAGCAGTCTAGACAGTACGGTCAGAGCAGCTTTCTTT. Encoded protein: CASSLDSTVRAAFF.

V and J are TRBV9 and TRBJ2-1, with TRBD1 matching 9 bases. This CDR3 region has 16 residues. V gave up 8 bases and J gave up 7 bases; unmatched junction bases: 16. Germline V gene data show CDR1 as SGDLS and CDR2 as YYNGEE. CDR3 in amino acids: CARPILGQGKVNEQFF. As DNA, the CDR3 is TGTGCCAGACCGATTTTGGGACAGGGTAAAGTGAATGAGCAGTTCTTC. Supplemented by reference TRBV9 and TRBJ2-1, the full variable domain reads DSGVTQTPKHLITATGQRVTLRCSPRSGDLSVYWYQQSLDQGLQFLIQYYNGEERAKGNILERFSAQQFPDLHSELNLSSLELGDSALYFCARPILGQGKVNEQFFGPGTRLTVL.

The J gene is TRBJ1-2, the V gene TRBV5-1, with D possibly matching TRBD1 (6 bases). V gave up 4 bases and J gave up 4 bases, with 14 bases separating them. Germline V gene data show CDR1 as SGHRS and CDR2 as YFSETQ. The CDR3 runs to 14 residues. CDR3 DNA: TGCGCCAGCAGCCTAGGACAGCCCGTCTATGGCTACACCTTC. Its translation: CASSLGQPVYGYTF.

V usage is TRBV6-4 and J usage is TRBJ2-3, with 8 bases aligning to TRBD2. Germline V gene lookup returns CDR1 MRHNA and CDR2 SNTAGT. J gave up 1 base and V 3 bases, and 3 bases lay outside the gene matches. This CDR3 is 15 amino acids long. CDR3 nucleotide sequence: TGTGCCAGCAGTGAATCGCGGGGGGGCACAGATACGCAGTATTTT. Its translation is CASSESRGGTDTQYF.

This clone came up once. The chain links TRBV7-9 to TRBJ1-1; D gene ambiguous. The CDR3 totals 14 residues. Trimming pared 5 bases from V and 1 base from J, leaving 11 bases between. CDR1 SEHNR and CDR2 FQNEAQ come from the germline V gene (reference sequence). The CDR3 DNA reads as TGTGCCAGCAGCCCGGGTACTGAGAACACTGAAGCTTTCTTT. This codes for CASSPGTENTEAFF.

J is TRBJ2-1 and V is TRBV7-6; 10 bases fit TRBD2. J lost 10 bases, V lost 0 bases, and 6 bases had no gene match. The CDR3 runs to 15 residues. Per germline, CDR1 SGHVS and CDR2 FNYEAQ. The CDR3 DNA follows: TGTGCCAGCAGCTTAGCCAGCGGGGGGGCCTTAGAGCAGTTCTTC. This translates into CASSLASGGALEQFF.

This clone was observed once. This chain uses TRBV2 with TRBJ2-7; D might be TRBD1 (6 bases). The germline CDR1 and CDR2 sequences are SNHLY and FYNNEI. This CDR3 is 13 amino acids long. Trimming removed 4 bases at V and 2 bases at J, with 9 bases between. The CDR3 bases are TGTGCCAGCAGTGTAGACAGGACCTACGAGCAGTACTTC. It specifies CASSVDRTYEQYF. Together with reference TRBV2 and TRBJ2-7, the CDR3 gives the full variable domain: EPEVTQTPSHQVTQMGQEVILRCVPISNHLYFYWYRQILGQKVEFLVSFYNNEISEKSEIFDDQFSVERPDGSNFTLKIRSTKLEDSAMYFCASSVDRTYEQYFGPGTRLTVT.

This clone appeared many times. The chain couples TRBV7-2 to TRBJ1-6, with D maybe TRBD1 (5 bases). V gave up 3 bases and J gave up 5 bases, with 8 bases separating them. The CDR3 has 14 residues. Germline CDR1 and CDR2: SGHTA and FQGNSA. Written as DNA, the CDR3 is TGTGCCAGCAGCTTGACAGCCAATAATTCACCCCTCCACTTT. Its translation: CASSLTANNSPLHF.

The chain is built from TRBV14 and TRBJ2-5; D gene ambiguous. CDR1 is SGHDN and CDR2 is FVKESK in the germline V gene. V was trimmed by 3 bases and J by 1 base, leaving 15 bases between them. The CDR3 totals 16 residues. CDR3 nucleotide sequence: TGTGCCAGCAGCCACAACCCCGTGGCAGTCCAAGAGACCCAGTACTTC. Its protein is CASSHNPVAVQETQYF.

The chain uses TRBV5-5 and TRBJ2-4, with TRBD1 identical over 10 bases. The CDR3 runs 16 residues. Germline CDR1 SGHKS, CDR2 YYEKEE (reference sequence). J gave up 1 base and V 2 bases, and 3 bases lay outside the gene matches. The CDR3 bases are TGTGCCAGCAGCTTACGACAGGGGGCGGCCAAAAACATTCAGTACTTC. This sequence encodes CASSLRQGAAKNIQYF.

The gene calls are TRBV24-1 and TRBJ2-3; D ambiguous. Germline CDR1 and CDR2: KGHDR and SFDVKD. The CDR3 length is 12 residues. Trimming took off 6 bases at V and 0 bases at J, with 3 bases between the two ends. The CDR3 DNA reads TGTGCCACCAGTACTAGCACAGATACGCAGTATTTT. It specifies CATSTSTDTQYF.

This chain connects TRBV5-4 to TRBJ2-1, with a possible D match to TRBD2 (6 bases). V was trimmed by 3 bases and J by 8 bases, leaving 9 bases between them. The germline CDR1 and CDR2 sequences are SGHNT and YYREEE (reference sequence). The CDR3 has 12 residues. CDR3 in DNA: TGTGCCAGCAGCTCCCCGGGGGATGAGCAGTTCTTC. Its translation is CASSSPGDEQFF.

This chain joins TRBV7-2 and TRBJ1-5; 8 nucleotides line up with TRBD1. Unmatched junction bases numbered 6, after V lost 4 bases and J lost 1 base. This CDR3 contains 16 residues. CDR1 and CDR2 (germline): SGHTA, FQGNSA. Written as DNA, the CDR3 is TGTGCCAGCAGCTGGTCAGGGGGCTTAAGCAATCAGCCCCAGCATTTT. This translates into CASSWSGGLSNQPQHF. Together with reference TRBV7-2 and TRBJ1-5, the CDR3 gives the full variable domain: GAGVSQSPSNKVTEKGKDVELRCDPISGHTALYWYRQSLGQGLEFLIYFQGNSAPDKSGLPSDRFSAERTGGSVSTLTIQRTQQEDSAVYLCASSWSGGLSNQPQHFGDGTRLSIL.

A few counts support this clone. This sequence joins TRBV6-5 and TRBJ2-7; the match to TRBD1 covers 7 bases. The CDR3 runs 13 residues. The ends lost 8 bases at V and 1 base at J; junction bases unmatched: 5. Germline V gives CDR1 MNHEY, CDR2 SVGAGI. This chain's CDR3 is CASSWDRSYEQYV. In DNA form, the CDR3 reads TGTGCCAGCTCCTGGGACAGATCCTACGAGCAGTACGTC.

V is TRBV3-1 (or the pseudogene TRBV3-2) and J is TRBJ1-5; D is undetermined. V was clipped by 1 base and J by 2 bases, with 3 bases between them. The CDR3 runs to 13 residues. Germline values: CDR1 LGHDT, CDR2 YNNKEL (reference sequence). The CDR3 coding sequence is TGTGCCAGCAGCCAAGCTCGCAATCAGCCCCAGCATTTT. Protein: CASSQARNQPQHF.

This clone was observed a single time. J is TRBJ2-1 and V is TRBV5-5; perhaps TRBD1 as D (6 bases). CDR1 and CDR2 from the germline V gene are SGHKS and YYEKEE (reference sequence). Trimming left V 0 bases short and J 4 bases short, with 11 bases between. The CDR3 totals 15 residues. The CDR3 bases are TGTGCCAGCAGCTTGGTACAGGGCCCTTACAATGAGCAGTTCTTC. The encoded protein is CASSLVQGPYNEQFF.

V usage is TRBV7-6 and J usage is TRBJ2-7, with a weak D call TRBD1 (5 bases). The CDR3 consists of 14 residues. Trimming shortened V by 4 bases and J by 0 bases, and 10 bases separated the two germline ends. Germline V gene sequence: CDR1 SGHVS, CDR2 FNYEAQ. The CDR3 nucleotides read TGTGCCAGCAGCTCAACTACAGGCTCCTACGAGCAGTACTTC. Translating it yields CASSSTTGSYEQYF. The variable domain in full, with the rest retrieved from reference TRBV7-6 and TRBJ2-7, is GAGVSQSPRYKVTKRGQDVALRCDPISGHVSLYWYRQALGQGPEFLTYFNYEAQQDKSGLPNDRFSAERPEGSISTLTIQRTEQRDSAMYRCASSSTTGSYEQYFGPGTRLTVT.

V is TRBV3-1 (or the pseudogene TRBV3-2) and J is TRBJ2-5, with TRBD2 identical over 10 bases. This CDR3 spans 15 amino acids. Germline CDR1 LGHDT, CDR2 YNNKEL (reference sequence). J gave up 4 bases and V 5 bases, and 7 bases lay outside the gene matches. The CDR3 loop reads CASSFISGGLETQYF. DNA of the CDR3: TGTGCCAGCAGCTTCATTAGCGGGGGGTTAGAGACCCAGTACTTC.

V usage is TRBV12-3 or TRBV12-4 and J usage is TRBJ1-3; D remains ambiguous. Trimming shortened V by 3 bases and J by 3 bases, and 3 bases separated the two germline ends. This CDR3 is 12 amino acids long. CDR3 sequence reads: CASSFYGNTIYF. Here the CDR3 DNA reads TGTGCCAGCAGTTTTTATGGAAACACCATATATTTT.

The chain links TRBV18 to TRBJ1-1, with 7 bases fitting TRBD1. Germline lookup yields CDR1 KGHSH and CDR2 LQKENI. The CDR3 is 15 amino acids. Unmatched junction bases numbered 5, after V lost 0 bases and J lost 4 bases. This CDR3 is CASSPPEAGGTEAFF. DNA for the CDR3: TGTGCCAGCTCACCACCGGAGGCAGGGGGCACTGAAGCTTTCTTT.

This clone is a singleton in its sample. J is TRBJ2-3 and V is TRBV7-2; 7 bases are shared with TRBD2. The junction had 6 bases not matched to a gene; V was cut back by 7 bases and J by 5 bases. Per the germline V gene, CDR1 is SGHTA and CDR2 is FQGNSA. CDR3 length equals 13 residues. CDR3 bases: TGTGCCAGCAATGGTGCGGGGGAAGATACGCAGTATTTT. Its protein product is CASNGAGEDTQYF. Variable domain in full (rest from reference TRBV7-2 and TRBJ2-3): GAGVSQSPSNKVTEKGKDVELRCDPISGHTALYWYRQSLGQGLEFLIYFQGNSAPDKSGLPSDRFSAERTGGSVSTLTIQRTQQEDSAVYLCASNGAGEDTQYFGPGTRLTVL.

V is TRBV5-6 and J is TRBJ2-5; 11 nucleotides line up with TRBD1. This CDR3 has 14 residues. The germline gives CDR1 SGHDT, CDR2 YYEEEE. V trimming: 4 bases; J trimming: 5 bases; junction bases outside the gene matches: 4. The CDR3 protein is CASSGQGAGETQYF. CDR3 nucleotides: TGTGCCAGCAGCGGACAGGGGGCAGGGGAGACCCAGTACTTC.

This chain links TRBV19 with TRBJ1-5, with a tentative D call TRBD1 (5 bases). This CDR3 spans 15 amino acids. Trimming pared 4 bases from V and 1 base from J, leaving 11 bases between. CDR1 and CDR2 from the germline V gene are LNHDA and SQIVND (reference sequence). CDR3 residues: CASSTPGWSNQPQHF. Written as DNA, the CDR3 is TGTGCCAGTAGTACACCAGGGTGGAGCAATCAGCCCCAGCATTTT.

The chain combines TRBV30 with TRBJ1-1; the D is unclear. The CDR3 loop spans 14 amino acids. Germline-derived CDR1 and CDR2 are GTSNPN and SVGIG (reference sequence). V dropped 2 bases and J dropped 4 bases, with 14 bases sitting between them. CDR3 coding DNA: TGTGCCTGGAGTAAGGCCAAGCGGGGCACTGAAGCTTTCTTT. It encodes CAWSKAKRGTEAFF.

This clone showed up just once. V and J are TRBV3-1 (or the pseudogene TRBV3-2) and TRBJ2-2, with 9 bases aligning to TRBD1. This CDR3 region has 17 residues. Germline trimming cut 4 bases from V and 3 bases from J; bases unmatched to any gene: 9. The germline V gene has CDR1 LGHDT and CDR2 YNNKEL (reference sequence). DNA for the CDR3: TGTGCCAGCAGCCTATACAGGGGGCGCAGGGACACCGGGGAGCTGTTTTTT. Translating gives CASSLYRGRRDTGELFF.